Here is one T cell receptor (beta chain) with its context. The antigen remains undetermined. The data were taken from a study of T cell responses to AZD1222 COVID-19 vaccine. Whole-study context: Both about-4-week and about-12-week second-dose recipients were combined. Overall study results and limits: Variant regions that are unmutated are reportedly the target of nearly half of spike-specific TCRs.

Trimming removed 1 base at V and 10 bases at J, with 9 bases between. CDR1 and CDR2 from the germline V gene are LGHDT and YNNKEL (reference sequence). This CDR3 contains 12 residues. Profiled with immunoSEQ multiplex PCR; TCRdb holds only in-frame clones, not every one. The table shows about 110,000 clones, with around 81% occurring only once. The clonotype originates from an adult in good health. V is TRBV3-1 (or the pseudogene TRBV3-2) and J is TRBJ2-3; possibly TRBD2 for D (5 bases). The source material was peripheral blood, sampled on day 0 of AZD1222 vaccination. The CDR3 nucleotides are TGTGCCAGCAGCCAAGTAGCGAATCCGCAGTATTTT. This gives the protein CASSQVANPQYF.